This T cell receptor beta chain was captured in a study of response to subunit inactivated influenza vaccine. The CDR3 spans 13 residues. Trimming removed 4 bases from V and 4 bases from J, with 10 bases in between. This clonotype was seen only a few times. TCRdb used MiXCR to reprocess the RT-PCR reads, holding one entry per CDR3 protein. The sample contains 150,000 to 200,000 distinct CDR3 sequences, about 11% of which appear only once. The material sequenced was non-naive T cells sorted from PBMCs, taken roughly 45 days after vaccination. This chain joins TRBV12-3 or TRBV12-4 and TRBJ1-1; maybe TRBD1 (6 bases). The sequence was obtained from a man aged 45-60 years who received an inactivated influenza vaccine. CDR3 loop: CASSYREGTEAFF. The CDR3 DNA reads as TGTGCCAGCAGTTACAGGGAGGGCACTGAAGCTTTCTTT.